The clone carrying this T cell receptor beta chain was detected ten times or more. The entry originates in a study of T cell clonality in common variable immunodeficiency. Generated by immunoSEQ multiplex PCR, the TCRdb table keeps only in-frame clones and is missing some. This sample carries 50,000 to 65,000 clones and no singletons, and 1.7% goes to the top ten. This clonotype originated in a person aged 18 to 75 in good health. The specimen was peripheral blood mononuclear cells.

Incomplete CDR3 DNA: TGTGCCAGCAGATTGGGGGCAGTGGAAAAA. Protein sequence: CASRLGAVEK. In full, the CDR3 reads CASRLGAVEKLFF. V usage is TRBV7-9 and J usage is TRBJ1-4, with TRBD1 as a possible D gene (6 bases). The CDR3 goes on 3 residues after the read ends, and that part is filled in from the germline J gene. CDR3 size: 13 residues. V dropped 6 bases and J dropped 8 bases, with 13 bases sitting between them. Germline V gene data show CDR1 as SEHNR and CDR2 as FQNEAQ (reference sequence).